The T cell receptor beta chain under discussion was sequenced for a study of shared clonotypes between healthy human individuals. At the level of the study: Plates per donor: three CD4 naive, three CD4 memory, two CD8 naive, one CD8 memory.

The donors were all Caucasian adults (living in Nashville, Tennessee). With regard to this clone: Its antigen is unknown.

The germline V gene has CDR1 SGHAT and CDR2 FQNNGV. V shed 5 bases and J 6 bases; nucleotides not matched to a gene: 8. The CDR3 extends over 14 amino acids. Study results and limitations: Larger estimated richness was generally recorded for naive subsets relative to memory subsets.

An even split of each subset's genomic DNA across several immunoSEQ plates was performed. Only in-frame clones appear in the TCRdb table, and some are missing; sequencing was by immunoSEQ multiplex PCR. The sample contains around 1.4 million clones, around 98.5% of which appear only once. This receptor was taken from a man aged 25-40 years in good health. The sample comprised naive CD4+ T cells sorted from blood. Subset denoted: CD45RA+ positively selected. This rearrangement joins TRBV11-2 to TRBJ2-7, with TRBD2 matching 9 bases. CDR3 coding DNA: TGTGCCAGCAGCCGCACGGGAGCGGGAGGCGAGCAGTACTTC. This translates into CASSRTGAGGEQYF.